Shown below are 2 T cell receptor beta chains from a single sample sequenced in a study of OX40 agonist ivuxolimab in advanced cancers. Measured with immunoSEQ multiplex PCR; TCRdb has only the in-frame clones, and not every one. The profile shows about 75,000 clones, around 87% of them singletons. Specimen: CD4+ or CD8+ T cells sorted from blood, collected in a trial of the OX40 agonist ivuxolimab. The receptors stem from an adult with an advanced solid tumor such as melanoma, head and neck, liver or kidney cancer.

CDR3 residues: CASSSAASGNYEQYF. Written as DNA, the CDR3 is TGTGCCAGCAGTTCCGCCGCTAGCGGCAACTACGAGCAGTACTTC. This sequence joins TRBV6-6 and TRBJ2-7; 7 bases are shared with TRBD2. The V and J ends lost 4 bases and 3 bases, in that order; junction bases with no gene match: 9. The germline V gene has CDR1 MNHNY and CDR2 SVGAGI (reference sequence). This CDR3 contains 15 residues.

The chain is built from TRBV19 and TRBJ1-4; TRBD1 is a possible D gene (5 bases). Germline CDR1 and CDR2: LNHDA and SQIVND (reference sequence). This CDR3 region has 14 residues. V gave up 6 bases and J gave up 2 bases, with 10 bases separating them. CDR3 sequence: CASRPGTTNEKLFF. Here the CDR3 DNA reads TGTGCCAGTAGGCCAGGGACGACTAATGAAAAACTGTTTTTT.